This TCR beta chain emerged from a study of blood T cell repertoires in COVID-19. Study summary: The cDNA or gDNA used as material had been derived from T cells, B-cell-depleted T cells, or PBMCs.

The V and J ends lost 6 bases and 6 bases, in that order; junction bases with no gene match: 6. The CDR3 contains 13 residues. Germline V lookup: CDR1 MNHEY, CDR2 SVGAGI. Sequencing used immunoSEQ multiplex PCR; TCRdb keeps in-frame clones, though not all of them. The sample carries a few hundred thousand clones, about nine tenths recorded once. Participants were placed into cohorts based on the clinical history they reported. Recovered participants had two consecutive negative NP/OP PCR tests, healthcare professional clearance, or symptom resolution. The sequencing sample was made of PBMCs or T cells enriched from blood (not recorded which). The genes are TRBV6-5 and TRBJ1-2, with 8 bases aligning to TRBD1. The sequence was obtained from a woman aged 18-30 years who had recovered from COVID-19. The CDR3, as DNA: TGTGCCAGCAGGGGACAGGTTTGGAATGGCTACACCTTC. Translation gives CASRGQVWNGYTF.